Shown below are 25 T cell receptor beta chains from a single sample sequenced in a study of shared T cell receptors in the human thymus. Assay: immunoSEQ multiplex PCR; the TCRdb copy retains only in-frame clones and omits some. The sample shows roughly 660,000 clones, roughly 90% of them seen only once. This sample was also put to use in a study of human thymus T cells.

What was sequenced was thymocytes. Receptor source: a boy younger than two with a congenital heart defect.

In its sample, this clone was seen a few times. This chain uses TRBV4-2 with TRBJ1-5; D gene uncertain. Per the germline V gene, CDR1 is LGHNA and CDR2 is YNFKEQ. CDR3 size: 17 residues. Deletions cut 1 base from V and 5 bases from J, with 18 bases between. Here the CDR3 reads CASSQAPRPSLDQPQHF. The CDR3 bases are TGTGCCAGCAGCCAAGCCCCTAGGCCCTCTCTGGATCAGCCCCAGCATTTT.

This chain joins TRBV29-1 and TRBJ2-3, with unresolved D. CDR3 length: 14 residues. Germline CDR1 is SQVTM and CDR2 is ANQGSEA. With 4 bases removed from V and 0 bases from J, the gap between germline ends came to 11 bases. The CDR3 protein is CSVASGYSTDTQYF. CDR3 sequence (DNA): TGCAGCGTTGCTTCAGGATACAGCACAGATACGCAGTATTTT.

The chain employs TRBV4-3 and TRBJ2-2; TRBD2 matches at 11 bases. V shed 0 bases, J shed 1 base, and the junction held 10 bases outside the gene matches. The CDR3 sequence is 20 residues long. In germline, CDR1 is LGHNA, CDR2 YSLEER. The CDR3 bases are TGCGCCAGCAGCCAAGAACCCCCCGGACTAGCGGGCCTGAACACCGGGGAGCTGTTTTTT. Amino acid sequence: CASSQEPPGLAGLNTGELFF.

The genes are TRBV4-1 and TRBJ2-2; tentative D call: TRBD2 (6 bases). V lost 3 bases to trimming and J lost 4 bases, with 18 bases between them. Looked up from germline, CDR1 is MGHRA and CDR2 is YSYEKL. The CDR3 has 17 residues. DNA for the CDR3: TGCGCCAGCAGCCATCTACGGGGCGGGGTCTTCACCGGGGAGCTGTTTTTT. This codes for CASSHLRGGVFTGELFF.

This clone came up once. V is TRBV7-6 and J is TRBJ2-2, with D perhaps matching TRBD2 (5 bases). Germline V gene sequence: CDR1 SGHVS, CDR2 FNYEAQ. The V and J ends lost 2 bases and 7 bases respectively, with 14 bases between them. This CDR3 is built from 15 residues. Written as DNA, the CDR3 is TGTGCCAGCAGCTTAAGAGGGAAGATTAACGGGGAGCTGTTTTTT. Its protein is CASSLRGKINGELFF.

The V and J genes are TRBV2 and TRBJ2-7; tentative D call: TRBD1 (6 bases). The V end lost 5 bases, the J end lost 0 bases, and 17 bases lay between the germline ends. CDR1 is SNHLY and CDR2 is FYNNEI in the germline V gene. The CDR3 is 16 amino acids. Written as DNA, the CDR3 is TGTGCCAGCAGTAAAACAGGGCCTGGGAGCTCCTACGAGCAGTACTTC. Protein: CASSKTGPGSSYEQYF.

The chain couples TRBV27 to TRBJ2-7; 9 nucleotides align to TRBD2. J gave up 4 bases and V 5 bases, and 9 bases lay outside the gene matches. CDR3 length: 15 residues. Germline CDR1 MNHEY, CDR2 SMNVEV (reference sequence). The CDR3 nucleotides read TGTGCCAGCAGTCCCCGACTAGCGGCTACGTACGAGCAGTACTTC. Its protein product is CASSPRLAATYEQYF.

The J gene is TRBJ2-7, the V gene TRBV2, with 7 bases fitting TRBD1. CDR1 and CDR2 (germline): SNHLY, FYNNEI. V dropped 3 bases and J dropped 0; count of bases not matched to a gene: 5. CDR3 length equals 15 residues. CDR3 sequence: CASSEQTGSSYEQYF. CDR3 coding DNA: TGTGCCAGCAGTGAGCAGACAGGGAGCTCCTACGAGCAGTACTTC.

This clone was counted between two and nine times. This chain uses TRBV12-5 with TRBJ2-2; 8 bases match TRBD1. V dropped 0 bases and J dropped 2; count of bases not matched to a gene: 5. This CDR3 region has 17 residues. From germline, CDR1 is LGHNT and CDR2 FRNRAP. The CDR3: CASGLVQGEGNTGELFF. CDR3 in DNA: TGTGCTAGTGGTTTGGTACAGGGGGAAGGAAACACCGGGGAGCTGTTTTTT.

The chain recombines TRBV13 with TRBJ2-3, with TRBD2 matching 10 bases. The germline CDR1 and CDR2 sequences are PRHDT and FYEKMQ (reference sequence). This CDR3 contains 16 residues. V shed 4 bases and J 1 base; nucleotides not matched to a gene: 5. The CDR3 DNA reads TGTGCCAGCAGCTCCCTAGCGGGGGAACGCACAGATACGCAGTATTTT. This sequence encodes CASSSLAGERTDTQYF. The entire variable domain, with the rest obtained from reference TRBV13 and TRBJ2-3, is as follows: AAGVIQSPRHLIKEKRETATLKCYPIPRHDTVYWYQQGPGQDPQFLISFYEKMQSDKGSIPDRFSAQQFSDYHSELNMSSLELGDSALYFCASSSLAGERTDTQYFGPGTRLTVL.

To note about this clone: This CDR3 is also generated by other DNA sequences in the sample. CDR3: CSALTGGSYGYTF. CDR3 sequence (DNA): TGCAGCGCTTTGACAGGGGGATCCTATGGCTACACCTTC. This chain joins TRBV29-1 and TRBJ1-2; the match to TRBD1 covers 9 bases. Germline assignment: CDR1 SQVTM and CDR2 ANQGSEA. The CDR3 runs to 13 residues. The J segment lost 4 bases and the V segment lost 7 bases, leaving 7 bases of the junction unmatched.

The V gene is TRBV29-1, the J gene TRBJ2-3; TRBD2 aligns across 12 bases. This CDR3 region has 21 residues. The V and J ends lost 5 bases and 1 base, in that order; junction bases with no gene match: 22. Germline V gives CDR1 SQVTM, CDR2 ANQGSEA. CDR3 DNA: TGCAGCGTTCGCCGGGACAGAAGAGGGCTAGCGGGAGGGTATGGCACAGATACGCAGTATTTT. Translating it yields CSVRRDRRGLAGGYGTDTQYF.

J is TRBJ2-3 and V is TRBV29-1; D is possibly TRBD1 (5 bases). Germline CDR1 is SQVTM and CDR2 is ANQGSEA. V shed 6 bases and J shed 3 bases, with 10 bases lying between them. CDR3 length equals 12 residues. The DNA for the CDR3 is TGCAGCGTGCCGGCAGGGACAGATACGCAGTATTTT. This encodes CSVPAGTDTQYF.

The chain carries TRBV4-3 and TRBJ2-3; 9 bases align to TRBD2. This CDR3 is built from 17 residues. Germline CDR1 and CDR2: LGHNA and YSLEER. With 4 bases clipped from V and 6 bases from J, the junction kept 14 bases outside the gene matches. The CDR3 here is CASSPLWASGEGDTQYF. The CDR3 region has the DNA TGCGCCAGCAGCCCCCTTTGGGCTAGCGGGGAGGGGGATACGCAGTATTTT.

This clone was observed a few times. Germline is not matched at one junction end, which may reflect a read error. CDR3: CASSDTGGWDF. DNA of the CDR3: TGTGCCAGCAGTGACACAGGGGGATGGGACTTC. This chain links TRBV28 with TRBJ2-5; 8 nucleotides match TRBD1. CDR1 is MDHEN, CDR2 SYDVKM, per germline. This CDR3 contains 11 residues.

The chain is built from TRBV27 and TRBJ1-3, with D maybe TRBD1 (6 bases). The CDR3 has 13 amino acids. The V end lost 8 bases, the J end lost 7 bases, and 15 bases lay between the germline ends. Germline CDR1 and CDR2: MNHEY and SMNVEV (reference sequence). The CDR3 reads CASRPPGGNTIYF. For the CDR3, the DNA is TGTGCCAGCCGCCCTCCTGGGGGCAACACCATATATTTT.

This clone was seen only a few times. V gene TRBV11-3 combines with J gene TRBJ2-2, with D possibly TRBD1 on 5 matching bases. The CDR3 has 15 residues. Trimming shortened V by 6 bases and J by 0 bases, and 11 bases separated the two germline ends. Germline V gives CDR1 SGHNT, CDR2 YENEEA. In DNA form, the CDR3 reads TGTGCCAGCAGTTCGACAGCCCCGAACACCGGGGAGCTGTTTTTT. The encoded protein is CASSSTAPNTGELFF.

The chain combines TRBV6-4 with TRBJ2-1, with 8 bases identical to TRBD2. In germline, CDR1 is MRHNA, CDR2 SNTAGT. This CDR3 contains 17 residues. V lost 0 bases, J lost 9 bases, and 13 bases stayed unmatched. This CDR3 reads CASSDSNLGGEGSEQFF. The DNA for the CDR3 is TGTGCCAGCAGTGACTCGAACCTCGGGGGGGAAGGTAGTGAGCAGTTCTTC.

The chain has TRBV9 and TRBJ2-5; TRBD2 aligns across 7 bases. Germline V gene lookup returns CDR1 SGDLS and CDR2 YYNGEE. This CDR3 is built from 17 residues. V shed 4 bases and J 2 bases; nucleotides not matched to a gene: 14. The CDR3 DNA follows: TGTGCCAGCAGCCCAGGAGGGGAGCGGGGAACACAAGAGACCCAGTACTTC. Its protein product is CASSPGGERGTQETQYF.

The rearrangement uses TRBV19 and TRBJ2-7; TRBD1 matches at 9 bases. Per the germline V gene, CDR1 is LNHDA and CDR2 is SQIVND (reference sequence). J gave up 3 bases and V 5 bases, and 8 bases lay outside the gene matches. The length of the CDR3 is 15 residues. The CDR3 sequence is CASSLRDRVSYEQYF. The CDR3 nucleotides read TGTGCCAGTAGTCTCAGGGACAGGGTAAGCTACGAGCAGTACTTC.

V and J are TRBV27 and TRBJ2-3, with 12 positions matching TRBD2. The J segment lost 4 bases and the V segment lost 3 bases, leaving 2 bases of the junction unmatched. Per the germline V gene, CDR1 is MNHEY and CDR2 is SMNVEV (reference sequence). The CDR3 has 15 residues. In nucleotides, the CDR3 is TGTGCCAGCAGTTTGCTAGCGGGAGGGGCAGATACGCAGTATTTT. Its protein is CASSLLAGGADTQYF.

The DNA of the CDR3 is TGTGCCAGCAGTGATTCGGCTAGCGGGACAGATACGCAGTATTTT. Its protein product is CASSDSASGTDTQYF. The J gene is TRBJ2-3, the V gene TRBV25-1, with 8 bases aligning to TRBD2. Germline lookup yields CDR1 MGHDK and CDR2 SYGVNS. Trimming removed 3 bases from V and 3 bases from J; junction bases left unmatched: 5. This CDR3 region has 15 residues.

The rearrangement links TRBV25-1 to TRBJ2-1; 13 nucleotides align to TRBD2. V gave up 5 bases and J gave up 3 bases; unmatched junction bases: 4. Germline CDR1 and CDR2: MGHDK and SYGVNS. The CDR3 spans 16 residues. The CDR3 DNA is TGTGCCAGCAGTCCCCGGACTAGCGGGGGCTACAATGAGCAGTTCTTC. Residues: CASSPRTSGGYNEQFF.

The V and J genes are TRBV10-2 and TRBJ1-3, with D uncertain. V was cut by 6 bases and J by 0 bases, with 12 bases left in between. Germline CDR1 reads WSHSY; CDR2 reads SAAADI. The CDR3 is made up of 15 amino acids. Here the CDR3 reads CASRPARSSGNTIYF. The CDR3 bases are TGCGCCAGCAGACCCGCGAGATCCTCTGGAAACACCATATATTTT.

A word on this clone: Other DNA sequences within the sample encode an identical CDR3. This chain connects TRBV5-1 to TRBJ2-6, with TRBD2 matching 7 bases. V shed 3 bases and J 3 bases; nucleotides not matched to a gene: 9. This CDR3 contains 17 residues. In germline, CDR1 is SGHRS, CDR2 YFSETQ. In DNA form, the CDR3 reads TGCGCCAGCAGCTACGTAGGAGGGGACTATGGGGCCAACGTCCTGACTTTC. It is translated as CASSYVGGDYGANVLTF.